This T cell receptor beta chain was obtained from a study of CD8 T cells in ankylosing spondylitis (dated by TCRdb to 2016 to 2017). For the wider study: T cell receptor beta repertoires were profiled in healthy donors and ankylosing spondylitis patients so that disease-linked TCR variants could be found. Samples of peripheral blood were taken, and for ankylosing spondylitis patients, synovial fluid was collected as well. The full study cohort was made up of 25 to 30 ankylosing spondylitis patients and 95 to 130 healthy donors.

Instrument used: Illumina HiSeq 2500. TCR beta libraries were prepared by quantitative 5'-RACE with molecular barcodes. The source study handled its data this way. Disease-linked TCR variants were identified with a new computational method built on a probabilistic model of VDJ rearrangement. The public sequencing data were trimmed at Q25 with fastp and processed into clonotypes with MiXCR by TCRdb, which kept only in-frame beta chains. Records with the same CDR3 protein are collapsed into one entry carrying the most frequent genes and DNA. It is TCRdb's table, rather than the study itself, that gives the V and J calls and clone size. Across this sample there are about 390,000 distinct CDR3 sequences, with 20% to 25% seen only once. Roughly a sixth of the sample lies in the top ten. Study-level results and caveats: A TCR beta motif of 7 or 8 highly homologous amino acid variants appeared characteristic of blood from ankylosing spondylitis patients. The disease-linked clones showed a CD8+ phenotype and occurred at relatively low frequencies in peripheral blood. The disease-linked clones were reported to be significantly enriched in matched synovial fluid samples from ankylosing spondylitis patients. Some motif variants were previously reported in synovial fluid and blood of reactive arthritis patients, suggesting common disease-initiation mechanisms.

This clonotype was recorded only once. Its antigen is currently not known. There are no base qualities to consult, and no much larger clone falls within one base. A single read counts as weak evidence. This sequence originates from a male donor with ankylosing spondylitis. The sample comprised blood, either unsorted or a sorted T cell fraction (not recorded which).

The CDR3 corresponds to CASSLGLYEKLFF. The sequenced DNA is TGTGCCAGCAGCCTGGGACTGTATGAAAAACTGTTTTTT. The chain links TRBV7-7 with TRBJ1-4; D gene: possibly TRBD1, on 5 matching bases. Looking up the germline V gene (reference sequence) yields CDR1 SSHAT and CDR2 FNYEAQ. Its CDR3 holds 13 amino acids, cysteine through phenylalanine. Only CDR3 DNA is held: 39 bases, read in frame from base 1. Between the V and J ends, shortened by 5 bases and 6 bases respectively, the junction contains 10 bases.